This passage covers 14 T cell receptor beta chains from one sample sequenced in a study of CD4 T cells in relation to SARS-CoV-2 and coronaviruses. TCRdb's copy holds only in-frame clones and misses some; the assay was immunoSEQ multiplex PCR. The sample shows about 21,000 clones, 76% of them seen only once. Before the COVID-19 pandemic, during about 2010-2018, CD4+ T cells were taken from unexposed donors. CD4+ T cells were isolated from the cells after around 11 days of culture. The antigens for these receptors are not known. Sequencing was carried out using CD4+ T cells from PBMCs, cultured in vitro. The receptors stem from a human donor in good health.

Here the CDR3 reads CSVTAAGEKETQYF. CDR3 coding DNA: TGCAGCGTTACTGCGGCAGGGGAAAAAGAGACCCAGTACTTC. This chain joins TRBV29-1 and TRBJ2-5; possibly TRBD1 for D (6 bases). Trimming shortened V by 5 bases and J by 3 bases, and 16 bases separated the two germline ends. Per the germline V gene, CDR1 is SQVTM and CDR2 is ANQGSEA. This CDR3 is built from 14 residues.

The gene calls are TRBV5-1 and TRBJ1-1, with 7 nucleotides matching TRBD1. Losses at the gene ends were 0 bases for V and 5 bases for J; bases not matched to a gene: 1. CDR1 is SGHRS and CDR2 is YFSETQ in the germline V gene. CDR3 length: 13 amino acids. DNA of the CDR3: TGCGCCAGCAGCTTGGGCAGGGGGACTGAAGCTTTCTTT. As protein: CASSLGRGTEAFF.

The CDR3: CATLDDRGLGGNTEAFF. CDR3 nucleotides: TGTGCCACCCTAGACGACAGGGGGCTCGGGGGGAACACTGAAGCTTTCTTT. V usage is TRBV10-3 and J usage is TRBJ1-1; 10 bases align to TRBD1. With 10 bases clipped from V and 1 base from J, the junction kept 15 bases outside the gene matches. The CDR3 runs to 17 residues. Per germline, CDR1 ENHRY and CDR2 SYGVKD.

V gene TRBV28 combines with J gene TRBJ2-3, with D possibly TRBD1 on 5 matching bases. CDR1 is MDHEN, CDR2 SYDVKM, per germline. The V and J ends lost 4 bases and 0 bases respectively, with 5 bases between them. This CDR3 comprises 13 residues. The CDR3 here is CASSSGSTDTQYF. DNA of the CDR3: TGTGCCAGCAGTTCAGGGAGCACAGATACGCAGTATTTT.

The genes are TRBV6-1 and TRBJ1-1; 9 bases align to TRBD1. The germline gives CDR1 MNHNS, CDR2 SASEGT. V was clipped by 0 bases and J by 4 bases; unmatched bases: 3. This CDR3 contains 15 residues. CDR3 residues: CASSEALTGGTEAFF. In DNA, the CDR3 is TGTGCCAGCAGTGAAGCGTTGACAGGGGGCACTGAAGCTTTCTTT.

The chain combines TRBV5-6 with TRBJ2-7; a possible D gene is TRBD2 (5 bases). This CDR3 is built from 14 residues. Germline V gene sequence: CDR1 SGHDT, CDR2 YYEEEE. The V end lost 0 bases, the J end lost 3 bases, and 10 bases lay between the germline ends. The CDR3 sequence is CASSLGTSHYEQYF. The CDR3 DNA reads as TGTGCCAGCAGCTTGGGGACTTCCCACTACGAGCAGTACTTC. Combining the CDR3 with reference TRBV5-6 and TRBJ2-7 gives the whole variable domain DAGVTQSPTHLIKTRGQQVTLRCSPKSGHDTVSWYQQALGQGPQFIFQYYEEEERQRGNFPDRFSGHQFPNYSSELNVNALLLGDSALYLCASSLGTSHYEQYFGPGTRLTVT.

This sequence joins TRBV10-1 and TRBJ1-2; D is uncertain. The CDR3 totals 13 residues. V lost 0 bases and J lost 7, with 9 bases in between. Germline CDR1 and CDR2: WNHNN and SYGVQD (reference sequence). The CDR3 nucleotides are TGCGCCAGCAGTGAGTCGCCCGGGTCTGGCTACACCTTC. Protein product: CASSESPGSGYTF.

This clone has only a few counts. The rearrangement links TRBV15 to TRBJ2-1; D is possibly TRBD1 (6 bases). This CDR3 has 14 residues. V was shortened by 8 bases and J by 0 bases, with 11 bases between the two germline ends. Germline-derived CDR1 and CDR2 are LNHNV and YYDKDF (reference sequence). This CDR3 is CATQGYPSYNEQFF. Written as DNA, the CDR3 is TGTGCCACCCAGGGGTATCCCTCCTACAATGAGCAGTTCTTC.

This chain uses TRBV11-3 with TRBJ2-3; 8 bases map to TRBD2. Germline V gene data show CDR1 as SGHNT and CDR2 as YENEEA. Trimming removed 1 base from V and 8 bases from J; junction bases left unmatched: 2. The CDR3 sequence is 13 residues long. CDR3 nucleotide sequence: TGTGCCAGCAGCTTAGCGCTAGCGGGTACGCAGTATTTT. It specifies CASSLALAGTQYF.

The V and J genes are TRBV15 and TRBJ1-6; 7 positions match TRBD1. The CDR3 runs 15 residues. Germline V gene sequence: CDR1 LNHNV, CDR2 YYDKDF (reference sequence). Unmatched junction bases numbered 5, after V lost 0 bases and J lost 9 bases. The CDR3 protein is CATSRDRQGSSPLHF. The CDR3 coding sequence is TGTGCCACCAGCAGAGATCGACAGGGCTCTTCACCCCTCCACTTT.

The chain employs TRBV7-9 and TRBJ1-4; a possible D gene is TRBD1 (5 bases). Germline loops: CDR1 SEHNR, CDR2 FQNEAQ (reference sequence). This CDR3 is 18 amino acids long. Trimming took off 1 base at V and 0 bases at J, with 15 bases between the two ends. CDR3 residues: CASSLVWDHKATNEKLFF. The CDR3 DNA reads TGTGCCAGCAGCTTAGTATGGGACCATAAAGCAACTAATGAAAAACTGTTTTTT.

The chain couples TRBV19 to TRBJ1-5, with TRBD1 identical over 9 bases. Germline CDR1 and CDR2: LNHDA and SQIVND (reference sequence). The J segment lost 6 bases and the V segment lost 5 bases, leaving 8 bases of the junction unmatched. This CDR3 region has 15 residues. Written as DNA, the CDR3 is TGTGCCAGTAGTTTTCGACAGGGGGAACGTCAGCCCCAGCATTTT. The encoded protein is CASSFRQGERQPQHF. Complete variable domain (other parts from reference TRBV19 and TRBJ1-5): DGGITQSPKYLFRKEGQNVTLSCEQNLNHDAMYWYRQDPGQGLRLIYYSQIVNDFQKGDIAEGYSVSREKKESFPLTVTSAQKNPTAFYLCASSFRQGERQPQHFGDGTRLSIL.

The chain employs TRBV24-1 and TRBJ1-1; D is perhaps TRBD1 (5 bases). The CDR3 loop spans 12 amino acids. The germline V gene encodes CDR1 KGHDR and CDR2 SFDVKD. The V and J ends lost 7 bases and 3 bases respectively, with 8 bases between them. The CDR3, as DNA: TGTGCCACCAGAGGGGTAGACACTGAAGCTTTCTTT. Its translation: CATRGVDTEAFF.

The chain joins TRBV3-1 (or the pseudogene TRBV3-2) to TRBJ1-2; unclear D gene. The V gene's germline CDR1 is LGHDT and CDR2 YNNKEL (reference sequence). Trimming stripped 4 bases from V and 3 bases from J, with 9 bases between. This CDR3 spans 13 amino acids. As DNA, the CDR3 is TGTGCCAGCAGCCTTCGGGAGGACTATGGCTACACCTTC. This gives the protein CASSLREDYGYTF.